This T cell receptor beta chain was captured by sequencing in a study of control samples from healthy donors and cancer patients (dated by TCRdb to 2019 to 2021). This clone was seen only once. Its binding antigen is unknown. Nothing much larger sits one base from this clone, and base qualities are not available. From the cysteine up to the phenylalanine, the CDR3 has a length of 14 residues. The read is trimmed to its CDR3 DNA, 42 bases read in frame from base 1. Based on the germline V gene (reference sequence), the CDR1 and CDR2 sequences are MNHEY and SMNVEV. Trimmed from V: 7 bases; trimmed from J: 6 bases; junction bases lacking a gene match: 11. The method behind the library was the immunoSEQ multiplex PCR assay. The immuneACCESS repertoire file appears here via TCRdb, limited to in-frame rearrangements. These files lack a portion of the clones; in checked studies, under half of the deficit traces to unresolved V genes, and the cause of the others is not known. A total of about 52,000 clones appear in this sample, over 85% of them only once. Nearly 2.5% of the sample belongs to the ten largest clones.

The rearranged chain carries TRBV27 and TRBJ1-1; the junction holds 7 bases that match TRBD1. The sequence derives from a man aged 25 to 40 in good health. The sample consisted of blood. Here is the DNA: TGTGCCAGCACCCCGACAGGGATAACGGCTGAAGCTTTCTTT. Its protein product is CASTPTGITAEAFF.